Following are 8 T cell receptor beta chains from one sample sequenced in a study of early T cells in non-severe SARS-CoV-2 infection. TCRdb used MiXCR to reprocess the 5' RACE reads, holding one entry per CDR3 protein. The sample yields almost 65,000 distinct CDR3 sequences, 4.9% seen once. The sequenced sample was whole blood. The receptors shown here come from an adult who was a healthcare worker with PCR-confirmed SARS-CoV-2 infection or an uninfected control (not recorded which).

This chain links TRBV2 with TRBJ2-7, with D possibly being TRBD2 (5 bases). The CDR3 is made up of 13 amino acids. V was shortened by 7 bases and J by 2 bases, with 12 bases between the two germline ends. CDR1 SNHLY and CDR2 FYNNEI come from the germline V gene. The CDR3: CASNEEAAYEQYF. In DNA, the CDR3 is TGTGCCAGCAACGAGGAGGCTGCCTACGAGCAGTACTTC.

This clonotype was counted at least ten times. The chain recombines TRBV27 with TRBJ1-1; a weak D match, TRBD1 (5 bases). The V gene's germline CDR1 is MNHEY and CDR2 SMNVEV (reference sequence). The V and J ends lost 6 bases and 7 bases respectively, with 18 bases between them. This CDR3 contains 14 residues. CDR3 residues: CASSNYMYGGEAFF. CDR3 DNA sequence: TGTGCCAGCAGCAATTACATGTATGGGGGTGAAGCTTTCTTT.

Note on this clonotype: This may stem from a read error, because a much larger clone lies one nucleotide away. The chain recombines TRBV28 with TRBJ1-4; D ambiguous. Germline-derived CDR1 and CDR2 are MDHEN and SYDVKM. The CDR3 covers 13 residues. The CDR3 sequence is CASLDGSNEKQFF. CDR3 bases: TGTGCCAGCCTGGACGGATCTAATGAAAAACAGTTTTTT. Full variable domain (outside the CDR3, taken from reference TRBV28 and TRBJ1-4): DVKVTQSSRYLVKRTGEKVFLECVQDMDHENMFWYRQDPGLGLRLIYFSYDVKMKEKGDIPEGYSVSREKKERFSLILESASTNQTSMYLCASLDGSNEKQFFGSGTQLSVL.

This clonotype was counted only a few times. The chain is built from TRBV5-5 and TRBJ2-1, with 7 bases matching TRBD2. CDR1 SGHKS and CDR2 YYEKEE come from the germline V gene (reference sequence). The CDR3 covers 13 residues. With V trimmed by 4 bases and J by 9 bases, 7 bases remained unmatched. CDR3: CASSGRTSAEQFF. The CDR3 DNA sequence: TGTGCCAGCAGCGGGCGCACTAGCGCTGAGCAGTTCTTC. The whole variable domain, filled in from reference TRBV5-5 and TRBJ2-1, reads DAGVTQSPTHLIKTRGQQVTLRCSPISGHKSVSWYQQVLGQGPQFIFQYYEKEERGRGNFPDRFSARQFPNYSSELNVNALLLGDSALYLCASSGRTSAEQFFGPGTRLTVL.

At least ten counts were recorded for this clonotype. The gene calls are TRBV20-1 and TRBJ2-1, with a possible D match to TRBD2 (6 bases). CDR3 size: 15 residues. Trimming shortened V by 6 bases and J by 5 bases, and 20 bases separated the two germline ends. In germline, CDR1 is DFQATT, CDR2 SNEGSKA (reference sequence). CDR3 nucleotide sequence: TGCAGTGCCTCCTGGGCTGGGGGGATCAACAATGAGCAGTTCTTC. This codes for CSASWAGGINNEQFF.

This clonotype was counted only a few times. The rearrangement uses TRBV5-1 and TRBJ2-1; D remains unclear. Germline V lookup: CDR1 SGHRS, CDR2 YFSETQ. The CDR3 contains 11 residues. The V end lost 1 base, the J end lost 6 bases, and 2 bases lay between the germline ends. CDR3 DNA sequence: TGCGCCAGCAGCTTGTTCAATGAGCAGTTCTTC. This encodes CASSLFNEQFF.

This clonotype appeared many times. The CDR3 nucleotides are TGTGCCAGCAGCCAAGATGCTAGCGGGAGTTCGCAGTATTTT. It translates to CASSQDASGSSQYF. The rearrangement uses TRBV4-2 and TRBJ2-3; the match to TRBD2 covers 10 bases. Trimming removed 0 bases from V and 10 bases from J; junction bases left unmatched: 4. This CDR3 region has 14 residues. The germline CDR1 and CDR2 sequences are LGHNA and YNFKEQ.

Many counts were recorded for this clonotype. The rearrangement uses TRBV5-5 and TRBJ1-2; weak D call: TRBD1 (6 bases). The V gene lost 0 bases and the J gene lost 4 bases, with 19 bases spanning the gap. Germline V CDR1 and CDR2: SGHKS, YYEKEE (reference sequence). The CDR3 spans 17 residues. For the CDR3, the DNA is TGTGCCAGCAGCTTGGGCCCCCTGGACAGAGATCGCTATGGCTACACCTTC. As protein: CASSLGPLDRDRYGYTF.